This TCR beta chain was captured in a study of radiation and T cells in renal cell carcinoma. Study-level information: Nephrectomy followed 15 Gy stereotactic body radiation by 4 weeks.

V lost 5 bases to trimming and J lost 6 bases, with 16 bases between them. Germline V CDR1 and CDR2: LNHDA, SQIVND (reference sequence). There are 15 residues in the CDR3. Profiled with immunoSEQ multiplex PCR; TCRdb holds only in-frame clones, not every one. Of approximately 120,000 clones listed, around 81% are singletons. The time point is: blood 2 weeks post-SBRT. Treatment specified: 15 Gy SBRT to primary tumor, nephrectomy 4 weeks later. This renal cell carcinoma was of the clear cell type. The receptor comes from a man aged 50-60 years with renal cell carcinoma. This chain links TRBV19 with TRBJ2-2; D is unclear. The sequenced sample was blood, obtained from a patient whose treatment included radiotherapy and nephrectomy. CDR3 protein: CASSASVWGSGELFF. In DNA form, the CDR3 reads TGTGCCAGTAGTGCCTCAGTTTGGGGATCCGGGGAGCTGTTTTTT.